These 5 T cell receptor beta chains came from one sample sequenced in a study of CD8 T cells in Susac syndrome. When the RNA was reverse transcribed, random hexamers were used with an input of about 0.5 to 1 ug. TCRdb re-derived calls from the immunoSEQ multiplex PCR reads in MiXCR, one entry per CDR3 protein. The sample lists approximately 100,000 distinct CDR3 sequences; approximately 95% were seen once. Sequences were obtained from CD8+ T cells from PBMCs. These receptors originate from a human donor with Susac syndrome.

The V gene is TRBV27, the J gene TRBJ1-2, with D tentatively TRBD1 (6 bases). Trimming left V 2 bases short and J 5 bases short, with 15 bases between. The CDR3 runs 15 residues. Germline V gives CDR1 MNHEY, CDR2 SMNVEV (reference sequence). The CDR3 loop is CASSLRAGEWYGYTF. For the CDR3, the DNA is TGTGCCAGCAGTTTAAGGGCAGGGGAATGGTATGGCTACACCTTC.

The chain combines TRBV7-9 with TRBJ2-5, with 9 nucleotides matching TRBD1. The CDR3 is 15 residues long. Losses at the gene ends were 5 bases for V and 5 bases for J; bases not matched to a gene: 9. From germline, CDR1 is SEHNR and CDR2 FQNEAQ (reference sequence). CDR3 sequence (DNA): TGTGCCAGCAGCGGAAGGACAGGGGATACGGAGACCCAGTACTTC. This encodes CASSGRTGDTETQYF.

The chain joins TRBV6-2 or TRBV6-3 to TRBJ1-2; D is ambiguous. The germline CDR1 and CDR2 sequences are MNHEY and SVGEGT. This CDR3 has 13 residues. Trimming took off 6 bases at V and 8 bases at J, with 16 bases between the two ends. The CDR3: CASSPQSKRGYTF. The CDR3 region has the DNA TGTGCCAGCAGCCCACAGTCAAAACGAGGCTACACCTTC.

The chain employs TRBV23-1 and TRBJ2-5; 13 bases map to TRBD2. TRBV23-1 is placed among ORFs of uncertain function. J was trimmed by 1 base and V by 4 bases; bases with no gene match: 9. The CDR3 sequence is 18 residues long. In DNA, the CDR3 is TGCGCCAGCAGTCTGACAGGACTAGCGGGGGCCTTCCAAGAGACCCAGTACTTC. It yields the protein CASSLTGLAGAFQETQYF.

The V gene is TRBV9, the J gene TRBJ2-1, with D perhaps assigned TRBD1 or TRBD2 (7 bases each). Deletions cut 4 bases from V and 0 bases from J, with 17 bases between. The germline CDR1 and CDR2 sequences are SGDLS and YYNGEE. The CDR3 covers 17 residues. The CDR3 protein is CASSPGGGTSSYNEQFF. CDR3 coding DNA: TGTGCCAGCAGCCCAGGGGGGGGCACTAGCTCCTACAATGAGCAGTTCTTC.